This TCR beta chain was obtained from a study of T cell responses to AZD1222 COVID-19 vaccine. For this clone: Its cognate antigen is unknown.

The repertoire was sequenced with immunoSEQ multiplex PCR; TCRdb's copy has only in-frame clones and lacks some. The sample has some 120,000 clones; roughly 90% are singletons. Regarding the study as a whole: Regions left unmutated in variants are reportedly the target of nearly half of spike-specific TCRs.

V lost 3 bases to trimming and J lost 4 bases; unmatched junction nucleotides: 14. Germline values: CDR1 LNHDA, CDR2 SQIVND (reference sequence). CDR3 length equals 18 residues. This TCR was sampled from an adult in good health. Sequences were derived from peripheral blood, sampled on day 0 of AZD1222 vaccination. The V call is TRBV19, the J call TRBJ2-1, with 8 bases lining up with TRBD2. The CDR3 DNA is TGTGCCAGTAGTATCTTCTTATCGAGCGGGAGTTTTTACAATGAGCAGTTCTTC. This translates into CASSIFLSSGSFYNEQFF.